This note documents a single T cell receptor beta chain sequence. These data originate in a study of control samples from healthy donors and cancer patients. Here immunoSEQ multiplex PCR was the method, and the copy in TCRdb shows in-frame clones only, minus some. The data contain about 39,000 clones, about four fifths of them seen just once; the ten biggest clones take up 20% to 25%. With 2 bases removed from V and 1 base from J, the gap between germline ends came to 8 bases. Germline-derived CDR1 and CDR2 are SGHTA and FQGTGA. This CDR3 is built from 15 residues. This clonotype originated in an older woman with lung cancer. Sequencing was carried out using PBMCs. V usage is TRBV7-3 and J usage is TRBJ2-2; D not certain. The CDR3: CASSLSVGNTGELFF. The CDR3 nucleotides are TGTGCCAGCAGCTTATCGGTCGGGAACACCGGGGAGCTGTTTTTT.